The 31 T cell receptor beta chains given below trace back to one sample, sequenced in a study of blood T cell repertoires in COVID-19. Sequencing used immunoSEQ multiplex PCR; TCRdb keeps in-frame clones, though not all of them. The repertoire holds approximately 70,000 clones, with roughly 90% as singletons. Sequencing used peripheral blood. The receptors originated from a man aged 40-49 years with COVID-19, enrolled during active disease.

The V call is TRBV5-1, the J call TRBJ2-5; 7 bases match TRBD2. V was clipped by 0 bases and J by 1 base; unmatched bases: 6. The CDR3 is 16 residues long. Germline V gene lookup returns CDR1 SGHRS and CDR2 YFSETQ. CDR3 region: CASSLGPSSGQETQYF. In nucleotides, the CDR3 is TGCGCCAGCAGCTTGGGCCCCTCTAGCGGCCAAGAGACCCAGTACTTC.

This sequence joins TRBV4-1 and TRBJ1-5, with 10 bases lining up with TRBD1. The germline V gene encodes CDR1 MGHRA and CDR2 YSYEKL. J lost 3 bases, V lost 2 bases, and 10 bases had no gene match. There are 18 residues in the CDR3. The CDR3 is CASSQLAGTGVFNQPQHF. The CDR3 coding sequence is TGCGCCAGCAGCCAACTCGCCGGGACAGGGGTTTTCAATCAGCCCCAGCATTTT.

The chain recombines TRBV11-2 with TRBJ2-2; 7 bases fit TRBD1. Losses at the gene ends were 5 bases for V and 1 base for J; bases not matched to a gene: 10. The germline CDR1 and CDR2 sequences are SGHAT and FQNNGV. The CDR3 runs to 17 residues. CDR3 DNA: TGTGCCAGCAGCCCAACCCCGGGACAGCAGAACACCGGGGAGCTGTTTTTT. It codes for CASSPTPGQQNTGELFF.

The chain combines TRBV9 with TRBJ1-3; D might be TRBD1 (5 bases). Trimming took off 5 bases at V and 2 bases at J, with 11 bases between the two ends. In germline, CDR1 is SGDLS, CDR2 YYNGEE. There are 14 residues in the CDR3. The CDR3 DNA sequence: TGTGCCAGCAGTCGCCGGGGGGCTGGAAACACCATATATTTT. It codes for CASSRRGAGNTIYF.

In DNA, the CDR3 is TGCGCCAGCAGCCAAACTAGCGGGGGGGCCCGAGAAGGCATTCAGTACTTC. It encodes CASSQTSGGAREGIQYF. V and J are TRBV4-1 and TRBJ2-4; 13 bases agree with TRBD2. The germline CDR1 and CDR2 sequences are MGHRA and YSYEKL. V lost 2 bases, J lost 9 bases, and 10 bases stayed unmatched. The CDR3 runs to 17 residues.

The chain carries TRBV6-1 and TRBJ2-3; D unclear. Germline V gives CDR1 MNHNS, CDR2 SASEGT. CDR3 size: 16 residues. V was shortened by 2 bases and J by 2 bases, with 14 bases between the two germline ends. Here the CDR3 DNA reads TGTGCCAGCAGTGAACCGCCCGCGGTCCCCACAGATACGCAGTATTTT. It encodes CASSEPPAVPTDTQYF.

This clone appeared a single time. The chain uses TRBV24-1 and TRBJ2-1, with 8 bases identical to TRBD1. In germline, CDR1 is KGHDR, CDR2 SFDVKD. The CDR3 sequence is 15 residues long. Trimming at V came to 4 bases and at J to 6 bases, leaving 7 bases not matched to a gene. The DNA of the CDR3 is TGTGCCACCAGTGACCCCGGACAGGGTGGCAATGAGCAGTTCTTC. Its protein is CATSDPGQGGNEQFF.

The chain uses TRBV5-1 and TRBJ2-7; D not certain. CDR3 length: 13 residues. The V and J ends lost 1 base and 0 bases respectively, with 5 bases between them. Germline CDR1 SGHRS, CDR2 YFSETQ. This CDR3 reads CASSLSSSYEQYF. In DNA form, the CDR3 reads TGCGCCAGCAGCTTGTCCAGCTCCTACGAGCAGTACTTC. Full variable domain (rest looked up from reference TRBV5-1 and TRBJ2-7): KAGVTQTPRYLIKTRGQQVTLSCSPISGHRSVSWYQQTPGQGLQFLFEYFSETQRNKGNFPGRFSGRQFSNSRSEMNVSTLELGDSALYLCASSLSSSYEQYFGPGTRLTVT.

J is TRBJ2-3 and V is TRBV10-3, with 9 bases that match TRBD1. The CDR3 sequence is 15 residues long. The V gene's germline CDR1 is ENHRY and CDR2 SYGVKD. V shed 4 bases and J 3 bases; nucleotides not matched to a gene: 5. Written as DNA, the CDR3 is TGTGCCATCAGTGGAACAGGGGGCAGGACAGATACGCAGTATTTT. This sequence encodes CAISGTGGRTDTQYF.

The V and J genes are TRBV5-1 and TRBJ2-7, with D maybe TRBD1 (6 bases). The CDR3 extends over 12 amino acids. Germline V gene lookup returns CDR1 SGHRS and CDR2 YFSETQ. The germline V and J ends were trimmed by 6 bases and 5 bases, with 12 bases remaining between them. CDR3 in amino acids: CASNAQGHEQYF. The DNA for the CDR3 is TGCGCCAGCAACGCACAGGGACACGAGCAGTACTTC. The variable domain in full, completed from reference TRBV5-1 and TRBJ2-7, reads KAGVTQTPRYLIKTRGQQVTLSCSPISGHRSVSWYQQTPGQGLQFLFEYFSETQRNKGNFPGRFSGRQFSNSRSEMNVSTLELGDSALYLCASNAQGHEQYFGPGTRLTVT.

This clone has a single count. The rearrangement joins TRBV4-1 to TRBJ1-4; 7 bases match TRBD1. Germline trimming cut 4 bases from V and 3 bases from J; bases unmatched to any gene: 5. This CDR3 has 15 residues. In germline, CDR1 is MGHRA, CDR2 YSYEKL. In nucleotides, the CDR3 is TGCGCCAGCAGCCCAGGACAGGTCTCTAATGAAAAACTGTTTTTT. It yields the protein CASSPGQVSNEKLFF.

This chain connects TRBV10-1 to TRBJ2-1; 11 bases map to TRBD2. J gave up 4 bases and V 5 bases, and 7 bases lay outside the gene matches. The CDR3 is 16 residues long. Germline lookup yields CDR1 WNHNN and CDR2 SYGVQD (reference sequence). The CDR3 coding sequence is TGCGCCAGCAGTCCACCCGGGACTAGCGGTTACAATGAGCAGTTCTTC. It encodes CASSPPGTSGYNEQFF.

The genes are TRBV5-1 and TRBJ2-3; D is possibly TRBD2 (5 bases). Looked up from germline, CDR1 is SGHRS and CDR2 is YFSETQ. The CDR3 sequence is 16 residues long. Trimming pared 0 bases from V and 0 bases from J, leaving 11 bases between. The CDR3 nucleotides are TGCGCCAGCAGCTTGGTGGCTAGCCTTAGCACAGATACGCAGTATTTT. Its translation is CASSLVASLSTDTQYF. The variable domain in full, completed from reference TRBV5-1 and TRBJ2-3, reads KAGVTQTPRYLIKTRGQQVTLSCSPISGHRSVSWYQQTPGQGLQFLFEYFSETQRNKGNFPGRFSGRQFSNSRSEMNVSTLELGDSALYLCASSLVASLSTDTQYFGPGTRLTVL.

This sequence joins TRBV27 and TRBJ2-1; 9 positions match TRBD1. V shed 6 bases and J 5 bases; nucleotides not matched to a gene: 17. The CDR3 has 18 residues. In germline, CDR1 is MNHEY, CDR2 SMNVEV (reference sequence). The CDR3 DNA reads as TGTGCCAGCAGACTACCGAAACCTCCGGGACAGGGCAACAATGAGCAGTTCTTC. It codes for CASRLPKPPGQGNNEQFF.

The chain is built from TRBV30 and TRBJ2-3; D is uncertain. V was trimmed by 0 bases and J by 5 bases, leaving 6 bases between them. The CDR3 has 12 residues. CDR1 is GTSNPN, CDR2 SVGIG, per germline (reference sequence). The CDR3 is CAWSVSGDTQYF. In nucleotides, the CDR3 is TGTGCCTGGAGTGTATCGGGAGATACGCAGTATTTT.

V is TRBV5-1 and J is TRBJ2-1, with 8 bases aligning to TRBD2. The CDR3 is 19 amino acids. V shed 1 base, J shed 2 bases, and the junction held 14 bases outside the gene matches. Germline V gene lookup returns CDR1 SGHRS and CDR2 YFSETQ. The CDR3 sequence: CASSLRPAGGDGTYNEQFF. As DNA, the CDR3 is TGCGCCAGCAGCTTGAGACCGGCGGGGGGTGATGGGACCTACAATGAGCAGTTCTTC.

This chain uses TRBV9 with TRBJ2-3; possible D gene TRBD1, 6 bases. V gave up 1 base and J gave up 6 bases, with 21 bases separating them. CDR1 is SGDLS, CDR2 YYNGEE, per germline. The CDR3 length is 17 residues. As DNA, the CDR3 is TGTGCCAGCAGCGTATCCTTCCCGGGGCAGGGGCAGGATACGCAGTATTTT. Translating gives CASSVSFPGQGQDTQYF.

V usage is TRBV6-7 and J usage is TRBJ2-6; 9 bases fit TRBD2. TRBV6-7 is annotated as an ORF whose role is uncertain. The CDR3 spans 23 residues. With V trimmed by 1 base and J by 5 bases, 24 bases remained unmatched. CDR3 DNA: TGTGCCAGCAGTTACTTGGTTTGTTTTGCGGGGGGGTGGAGGAGTTTTAGGGCCAACGTCCTGACTTTC. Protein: CASSYLVCFAGGWRSFRANVLTF.

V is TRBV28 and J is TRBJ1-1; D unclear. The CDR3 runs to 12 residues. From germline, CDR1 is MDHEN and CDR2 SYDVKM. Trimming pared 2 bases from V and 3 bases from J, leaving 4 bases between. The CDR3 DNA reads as TGTGCCAGCAGTTTAGAGGACACTGAAGCTTTCTTT. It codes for CASSLEDTEAFF.

CDR3 DNA sequence: TGTGCCAGCAGCTTAGCTGACGGCCGCGGAGCCTACGAGCAGTACTTC. Translated: CASSLADGRGAYEQYF. The chain links TRBV7-2 to TRBJ2-7; D is unresolved. The CDR3 covers 16 residues. Per germline, CDR1 SGHTA and CDR2 FQGNSA. Trimming cost V 0 bases and J 2 bases, with 14 bases left between them. Based on the CDR3 plus reference TRBV7-2 and TRBJ2-7, the full variable domain is GAGVSQSPSNKVTEKGKDVELRCDPISGHTALYWYRQSLGQGLEFLIYFQGNSAPDKSGLPSDRFSAERTGGSVSTLTIQRTQQEDSAVYLCASSLADGRGAYEQYFGPGTRLTVT.

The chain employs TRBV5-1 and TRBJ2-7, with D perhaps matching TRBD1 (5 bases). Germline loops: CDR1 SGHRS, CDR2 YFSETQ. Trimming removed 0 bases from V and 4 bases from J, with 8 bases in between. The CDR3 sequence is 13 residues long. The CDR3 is CASSLGGGYEQYF. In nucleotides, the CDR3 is TGCGCCAGCAGCTTGGGGGGCGGATACGAGCAGTACTTC.

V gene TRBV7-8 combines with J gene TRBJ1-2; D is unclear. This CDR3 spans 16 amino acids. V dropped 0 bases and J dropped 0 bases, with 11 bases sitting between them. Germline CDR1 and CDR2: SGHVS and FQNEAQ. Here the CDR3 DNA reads TGTGCCAGCAGCTTAGCGTCGTGGCAGGCTAACTATGGCTACACCTTC. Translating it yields CASSLASWQANYGYTF. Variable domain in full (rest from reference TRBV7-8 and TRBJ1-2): GAGVSQSPRYKVAKRGQDVALRCDPISGHVSLFWYQQALGQGPEFLTYFQNEAQLDKSGLPSDRFFAERPEGSVSTLKIQRTQQEDSAVYLCASSLASWQANYGYTFGSGTRLTVV.

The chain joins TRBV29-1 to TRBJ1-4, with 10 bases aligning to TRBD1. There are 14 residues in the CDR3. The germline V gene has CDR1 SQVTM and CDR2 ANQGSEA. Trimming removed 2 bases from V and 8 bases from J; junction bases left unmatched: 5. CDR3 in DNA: TGCAGCGTTGAAACCGGGACAGGGGAAGAAAAACTGTTTTTT. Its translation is CSVETGTGEEKLFF.

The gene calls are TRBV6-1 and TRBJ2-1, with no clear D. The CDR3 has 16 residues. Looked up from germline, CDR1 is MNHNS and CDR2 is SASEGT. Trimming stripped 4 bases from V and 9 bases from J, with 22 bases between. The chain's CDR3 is CASSVSPSQILGEQFF. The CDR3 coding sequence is TGTGCCAGCAGTGTCTCGCCCTCCCAAATCCTAGGTGAGCAGTTCTTC.

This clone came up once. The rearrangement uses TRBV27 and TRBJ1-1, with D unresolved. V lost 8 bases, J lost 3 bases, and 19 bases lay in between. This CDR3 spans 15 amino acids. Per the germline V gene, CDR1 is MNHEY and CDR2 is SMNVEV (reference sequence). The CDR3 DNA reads TGTGCCAGCGGGAGCGGTGGTCCCGCATACACTGAAGCTTTCTTT. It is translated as CASGSGGPAYTEAFF.

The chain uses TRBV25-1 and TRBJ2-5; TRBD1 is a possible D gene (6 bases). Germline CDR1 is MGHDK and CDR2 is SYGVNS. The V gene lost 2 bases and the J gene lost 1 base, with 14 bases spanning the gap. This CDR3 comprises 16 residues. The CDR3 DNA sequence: TGTGCCAGCAGTGAAACAGGGAATGGGGCCCAAGAGACCCAGTACTTC. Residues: CASSETGNGAQETQYF.

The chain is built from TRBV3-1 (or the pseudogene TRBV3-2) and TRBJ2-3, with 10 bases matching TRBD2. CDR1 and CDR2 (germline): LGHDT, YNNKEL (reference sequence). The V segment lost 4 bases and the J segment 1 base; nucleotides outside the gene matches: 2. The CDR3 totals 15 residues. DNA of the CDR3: TGTGCCAGCAGCCCCGGACTAGCGGGCACAGATACGCAGTATTTT. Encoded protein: CASSPGLAGTDTQYF.

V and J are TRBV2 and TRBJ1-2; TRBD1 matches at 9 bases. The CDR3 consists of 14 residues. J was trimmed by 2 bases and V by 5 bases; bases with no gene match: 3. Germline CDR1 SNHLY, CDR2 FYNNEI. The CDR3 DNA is TGTGCCAGCAGTTCCGGGACAGGGAACTATGGCTACACCTTC. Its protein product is CASSSGTGNYGYTF.

The CDR3 sequence is CSVTDRESSYEQYF. The CDR3 region has the DNA TGCAGCGTTACGGACAGGGAAAGCTCCTACGAGCAGTACTTC. This rearrangement joins TRBV29-1 to TRBJ2-7; 8 nucleotides align to TRBD1. Germline V gives CDR1 SQVTM, CDR2 ANQGSEA. Trimming took 5 bases from V and 0 from J; bases not matched to a gene: 6. The CDR3 runs 14 residues.

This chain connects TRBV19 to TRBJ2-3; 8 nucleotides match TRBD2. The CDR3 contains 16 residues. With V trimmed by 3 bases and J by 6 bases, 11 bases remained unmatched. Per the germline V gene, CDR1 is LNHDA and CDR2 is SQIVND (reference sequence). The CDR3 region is CASSMSGGGGMDTQYF. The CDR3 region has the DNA TGTGCCAGTAGTATGAGCGGGGGAGGTGGGATGGATACGCAGTATTTT.

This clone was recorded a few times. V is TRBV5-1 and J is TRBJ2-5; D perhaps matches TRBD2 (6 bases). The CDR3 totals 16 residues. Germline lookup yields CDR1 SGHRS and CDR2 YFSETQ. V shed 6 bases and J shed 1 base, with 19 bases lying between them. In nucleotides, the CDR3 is TGCGCCAGCATGAATTTCGGGGGAGAGTTCCAAGAGACCCAGTACTTC. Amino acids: CASMNFGGEFQETQYF.